These 26 T cell receptor beta chains were all obtained from the same sample, sequenced in a study of tumor-infiltrating lymphocytes in glioblastoma multiforme. TCR beta libraries were built from RNA through three nested multiplex PCR rounds using modified ARM-PCR. MiXCR was run by TCRdb on the multiplex PCR reads, yielding one entry per CDR3 protein. The table includes under 35,000 distinct CDR3 sequences, approximately 66% detected once. Sequencing was carried out using brain tumor tissue. Source of these receptors: a male donor with glioblastoma.

With regard to this clonotype: An end of the junction does not agree with germline; a read error may underlie this. The V call is TRBV29-1, the J call TRBJ1-1; D perhaps matches TRBD1 (5 bases). CDR1 SQVTM and CDR2 ANQGSEA come from the germline V gene. This CDR3 has 14 amino acids. CDR3 DNA sequence: TGCAGCGTTCCCGAGAGGGGCGGGAACATTGAAGCTTTCTTT. It specifies CSVPERGGNIEAFF. Drawing the rest from reference TRBV29-1 and TRBJ1-1, the complete variable domain is SAVISQKPSRDICQRGTSLTIQCQVDSQVTMMFWYRQQPGQSLTLIATANQGSEATYESGFVIDKFPISRPNLTFSTLTVSNMSPEDSSIYLCSVPERGGNIEAFFGQGTRLTVV.

This clonotype was observed many times. V gene TRBV11-2 combines with J gene TRBJ2-7; D is unclear. The CDR3 length is 14 residues. Trimming left V 0 bases short and J 2 bases short, with 8 bases between. Germline lookup yields CDR1 SGHAT and CDR2 FQNNGV. The CDR3 sequence: CASSLDGSPYEQYF. The CDR3, as DNA: TGTGCCAGCAGCTTAGACGGGTCCCCCTACGAGCAGTACTTC.

The V gene is TRBV5-4, the J gene TRBJ1-3; D unresolved. Germline V gene sequence: CDR1 SGHNT, CDR2 YYREEE (reference sequence). This CDR3 comprises 16 residues. This CDR3 is CAGSSETGSSGNTIYF. CDR3 sequence (DNA): TGTGCAGGCAGCTCCGAAACTGGGAGCTCTGGAAACACCATATATTTT.

About this clonotype: This may come from a read error, since a much larger clone is one base off. The rearrangement uses TRBV28 and TRBJ2-4; D remains unclear. The CDR3 is 12 residues long. Germline V gene sequence: CDR1 MDHEN, CDR2 SYDVKM. CDR3 amino acids: CARSLDENIQYF. DNA for the CDR3: TGTGCCAGGAGTTTAGACGAAAACATTCAGTACTTC.

This clonotype has ten or more counts. The chain has TRBV6-5 and TRBJ1-6, with TRBD1 identical over 7 bases. Germline values: CDR1 MNHEY, CDR2 SVGAGI. The CDR3 runs 16 residues. The trim removed 5 bases at V and 3 bases at J, leaving 7 bases unmatched. CDR3 nucleotides: TGTGCCAGCAGTAGAACAGGGGCAAACTATAATTCACCCCTCCACTTT. This encodes CASSRTGANYNSPLHF.

The chain combines TRBV11-2 with TRBJ2-4; the D gene is possibly TRBD1 (6 bases). Germline CDR1 SGHAT, CDR2 FQNNGV. V was cut by 8 bases and J by 0 bases, with 11 bases left in between. The CDR3 contains 14 residues. The CDR3 DNA sequence: TGTGCCAGCGGGGGCTCGATAGCCAAAAACATTCAGTACTTC. It specifies CASGGSIAKNIQYF.

This clonotype has at least ten counts. The J gene is TRBJ2-7, the V gene TRBV18; D is unclear. V lost 0 bases to trimming and J lost 7 bases, with 13 bases between them. CDR3 length: 14 residues. Germline CDR1 is KGHSH and CDR2 is LQKENI. The CDR3 is CASSPPSGLGEQYF. CDR3 coding DNA: TGTGCCAGCTCACCACCGTCGGGTTTGGGGGAGCAGTACTTC.

The chain couples TRBV5-1 to TRBJ2-3; D perhaps matches TRBD2 (6 bases). Trimming left V 0 bases short and J 0 bases short, with 14 bases between. CDR3 length equals 17 residues. Per germline, CDR1 SGHRS and CDR2 YFSETQ. CDR3 protein: CASSLGPAGPSTDTQYF. CDR3 nucleotides: TGCGCCAGCAGCTTGGGTCCCGCGGGACCAAGCACAGATACGCAGTATTTT.

The CDR3 region is CASSYQANIEAFF. The CDR3 DNA sequence: TGTGCCAGCAGTTACCAAGCGAACATCGAAGCTTTCTTT. The chain couples TRBV14 to TRBJ1-1; unclear D gene. The V gene lost 6 bases and the J gene lost 8 bases, with 16 bases spanning the gap. Germline CDR1 reads SGHDN; CDR2 reads FVKESK. The CDR3 sequence is 13 residues long.

This clonotype was observed many times. This chain uses TRBV6-6 with TRBJ2-3; TRBD2 is a possible D gene (6 bases). CDR1 MNHNY and CDR2 SVGAGI come from the germline V gene (reference sequence). V lost 2 bases to trimming and J lost 3 bases, with 9 bases between them. The CDR3 contains 14 residues. The chain's CDR3 is CASSYIRETDTQYF. DNA of the CDR3: TGTGCCAGCAGTTACATCCGGGAGACAGATACGCAGTATTTT.

The chain uses TRBV11-2 and TRBJ1-3; D is perhaps TRBD1 (5 bases). The CDR3 totals 15 residues. Between the trimmed V and J ends, which lost 3 bases and 4 bases, there was a span of 13 bases. The germline V gene encodes CDR1 SGHAT and CDR2 FQNNGV. This CDR3 is CASSFPGARGNTIYF. The DNA for the CDR3 is TGTGCCAGCAGCTTCCCCGGGGCCCGGGGAAACACCATATATTTT.

About this clonotype itself: One base away lies a much larger clone, so this may be a sequencing read error. The CDR3, as DNA: TGTGCCAGCAGCTTAGATTGGGACTGGGACACCGGGGTGCTGTTTTTT. Protein product: CASSLDWDWDTGVLFF. J is TRBJ2-2 and V is TRBV7-8; D may be TRBD1 or TRBD2 (6 bases each). This CDR3 is 16 amino acids long. Germline V gene lookup returns CDR1 SGHVS and CDR2 FQNEAQ. Combining the CDR3 with reference TRBV7-8 and TRBJ2-2 gives the whole variable domain GAGVSQSPRYKVAKRGQDVALRCDPISGHVSLFWYQQALGQGPEFLTYFQNEAQLDKSGLPSDRFFAERPEGSVSTLKIQRTQQEDSAVYLCASSLDWDWDTGVLFFGEGSRLTVL.

This chain links TRBV7-2 with TRBJ2-3, with unresolved D. Looked up from germline, CDR1 is SGHTA and CDR2 is FQGNSA. The CDR3 loop spans 14 amino acids. Trimming cost V 5 bases and J 0 bases, with 9 bases left between them. The CDR3 sequence is CTSSRISSTDTQYF. CDR3 nucleotide sequence: TGTACCAGCAGCCGCATAAGTAGCACAGATACGCAGTATTTT.

Comments on this clonotype: A read error may be the cause here, since a much bigger clone is one base away. The chain joins TRBV2 to TRBJ2-7, with 7 positions matching TRBD1. The CDR3 covers 13 residues. CDR1 SNHLY and CDR2 FYNNEI come from the germline V gene. The CDR3 DNA reads TGTGCCAGCAGTGGACAGGGTTTGGCCGAGCTGTACTTC. Amino acids: CASSGQGLAELYF.

This clonotype has just a few counts. The J gene is TRBJ2-3, the V gene TRBV20-1; TRBD2 is a possible D gene (6 bases). This CDR3 is built from 16 residues. CDR1 is DFQATT, CDR2 SNEGSKA, per germline (reference sequence). V was cut by 7 bases and J by 4 bases, with 24 bases left in between. CDR3 in amino acids: CSVDGSFGSSADTQYF. The CDR3, as DNA: TGCAGTGTTGACGGATCATTCGGGAGTAGCGCAGATACGCAGTATTTT.

This chain connects TRBV11-2 to TRBJ2-7, with 11 bases lining up with TRBD2. The CDR3 is made up of 15 amino acids. J lost 4 bases, V lost 4 bases, and 6 bases had no gene match. Looked up from germline, CDR1 is SGHAT and CDR2 is FQNNGV. The DNA of the CDR3 is TGTGCCAGCAGCTATAGCGGGAGGGCCTGGTACGAGCAGTACTTC. The encoded protein is CASSYSGRAWYEQYF.

The sample holds many counts of this clonotype. V usage is TRBV7-9 and J usage is TRBJ2-3; D is possibly TRBD2 (6 bases). CDR1 is SEHNR and CDR2 is FQNEAQ in the germline V gene (reference sequence). The CDR3 is 14 amino acids. V lost 5 bases and J lost 6, with 15 bases in between. The CDR3 DNA reads TGTGCCAGCAGCCCCATTCGGGGGTCGGATACGCAGTATTTT. It encodes CASSPIRGSDTQYF.

The genes are TRBV20-1 and TRBJ2-2; tentative D call: TRBD2 (5 bases). The germline V gene encodes CDR1 DFQATT and CDR2 SNEGSKA (reference sequence). The V and J ends lost 8 bases and 9 bases respectively, with 25 bases between them. This CDR3 contains 15 residues. This CDR3 is CSPLQLAGEHRELFF. As DNA, the CDR3 is TGCAGTCCCCTTCAGCTAGCAGGAGAACACCGGGAGCTGTTTTTT.

The chain combines TRBV20-1 with TRBJ2-3, with D possibly TRBD1 on 6 matching bases. Germline loops: CDR1 DFQATT, CDR2 SNEGSKA (reference sequence). V lost 7 bases, J lost 2 bases, and 13 bases lay in between. The CDR3 spans 13 residues. CDR3 DNA: TGCAGTGGTGGGGGCGTAGACACAGATACGCAGTATTTT. It translates to CSGGGVDTDTQYF.

Worth noting for this clonotype: A read error may explain this, as a much larger clone is one base away. The rearrangement links TRBV5-1 to TRBJ1-1; D is uncertain. Germline loops: CDR1 SGHRS, CDR2 YFSETQ. The CDR3 runs to 12 residues. CDR3 loop: CTSSFLGTEAFF. For the CDR3, the DNA is TGCACCAGCAGCTTTTTGGGTACTGAAGCTTTCTTT. The entire variable domain, with the rest obtained from reference TRBV5-1 and TRBJ1-1, is as follows: KAGVTQTPRYLIKTRGQQVTLSCSPISGHRSVSWYQQTPGQGLQFLFEYFSETQRNKGNFPGRFSGRQFSNSRSEMNVSTLELGDSALYLCTSSFLGTEAFFGQGTRLTVV.

The J gene is TRBJ2-1, the V gene TRBV19; no reliable D call. Germline CDR1 and CDR2: LNHDA and SQIVND (reference sequence). Trimming pared 9 bases from V and 0 bases from J, leaving 9 bases between. The CDR3 runs 13 residues. CDR3 sequence: CASNTPSYNEQFF. CDR3 coding DNA: TGTGCCAGCAATACCCCCTCCTACAATGAGCAGTTCTTC.

In the case of this clonotype: This sequence may be a read error, since a much larger clone differs from it by one base. The chain couples TRBV28 to TRBJ2-6; 7 nucleotides align to TRBD1. Germline CDR1 and CDR2: MDHEN and SYDVKM. The CDR3 is made up of 19 amino acids. V lost 2 bases and J lost 2; bases outside the gene matches: 12. Written as DNA, the CDR3 is TGTGCCAGCAGTTTACTACGGACAGGTCAGATCCCTGGGGCCAACGTCCTGACTTTC. It translates to CASSLLRTGQIPGANVLTF.

This chain connects TRBV9 to TRBJ1-4; D unresolved. The CDR3 runs 13 residues. The germline CDR1 and CDR2 sequences are SGDLS and YYNGEE. Trimming cost V 4 bases and J 5 bases, with 9 bases left between them. In DNA, the CDR3 is TGTGCCAGCAGCTCATCCGGGAATGAAAAACTGTTTTTT. This encodes CASSSSGNEKLFF. The full variable domain, with the rest looked up from reference TRBV9 and TRBJ1-4, is DSGVTQTPKHLITATGQRVTLRCSPRSGDLSVYWYQQSLDQGLQFLIQYYNGEERAKGNILERFSAQQFPDLHSELNLSSLELGDSALYFCASSSSGNEKLFFGSGTQLSVL.

The sample holds many counts of this clonotype. The chain uses TRBV29-1 and TRBJ2-3; D not resolved. The CDR3 spans 15 residues. The germline gives CDR1 SQVTM, CDR2 ANQGSEA. Trimming cost V 0 bases and J 3 bases, with 13 bases left between them. This CDR3 reads CSVEDPLPWTDTQYF. CDR3 DNA: TGCAGCGTTGAAGATCCCCTTCCCTGGACAGATACGCAGTATTTT.

A note on this clonotype: This sequence may be a read error, since a much larger clone differs from it by one base. The V call is TRBV11-3, the J call TRBJ2-7; possibly TRBD2 for D (5 bases). Trimming took off 10 bases at V and 2 bases at J, with 18 bases between the two ends. The V gene's germline CDR1 is SGHNT and CDR2 YENEEA. The CDR3 sequence is 14 residues long. Here the CDR3 reads CATPIGNSAYEQYF. The CDR3, as DNA: TGTGCCACCCCGATCGGGAATTCGGCCTACGAGCAGTACTTC.

This clonotype has a single count. The rearrangement uses TRBV10-3 and TRBJ2-1; D call uncertain. Germline V gene sequence: CDR1 ENHRY, CDR2 SYGVKD. The CDR3 is made up of 15 amino acids. Trimming left V 2 bases short and J 8 bases short, with 16 bases between. CDR3 in DNA: TGTGCCATCAGTGAGCCCAAAACGGTCCTCGATGAGCAGTTCTTC. Protein sequence: CAISEPKTVLDEQFF.